This T cell receptor (beta chain) was profiled in a study of blood T cell repertoires in COVID-19. After removal of 6 bases from V and 5 bases from J, the junction contained 4 bases not matched to a gene. The CDR3 sequence is 15 residues long. CDR1 and CDR2 (germline): SGHTA, FQGNSA. The assay was immunoSEQ multiplex PCR, and TCRdb's table has in-frame clones only and misses some. Counted here are a few hundred thousand clones, approximately 85% occurring once; the ten biggest clones make up under 2.5%. Cohorts were assigned according to the clinical history that participants reported. The sequence was collected from a woman aged 45-65 years who had recovered from COVID-19. V usage is TRBV7-2 and J usage is TRBJ1-6, with 10 bases lining up with TRBD1. The sequenced sample consisted of PBMCs or T cells enriched from blood (not recorded which). The chain's CDR3 is CASSPTGGNNSPLHF. The CDR3 bases are TGTGCCAGCAGTCCGACAGGGGGCAATAATTCACCCCTCCACTTT.